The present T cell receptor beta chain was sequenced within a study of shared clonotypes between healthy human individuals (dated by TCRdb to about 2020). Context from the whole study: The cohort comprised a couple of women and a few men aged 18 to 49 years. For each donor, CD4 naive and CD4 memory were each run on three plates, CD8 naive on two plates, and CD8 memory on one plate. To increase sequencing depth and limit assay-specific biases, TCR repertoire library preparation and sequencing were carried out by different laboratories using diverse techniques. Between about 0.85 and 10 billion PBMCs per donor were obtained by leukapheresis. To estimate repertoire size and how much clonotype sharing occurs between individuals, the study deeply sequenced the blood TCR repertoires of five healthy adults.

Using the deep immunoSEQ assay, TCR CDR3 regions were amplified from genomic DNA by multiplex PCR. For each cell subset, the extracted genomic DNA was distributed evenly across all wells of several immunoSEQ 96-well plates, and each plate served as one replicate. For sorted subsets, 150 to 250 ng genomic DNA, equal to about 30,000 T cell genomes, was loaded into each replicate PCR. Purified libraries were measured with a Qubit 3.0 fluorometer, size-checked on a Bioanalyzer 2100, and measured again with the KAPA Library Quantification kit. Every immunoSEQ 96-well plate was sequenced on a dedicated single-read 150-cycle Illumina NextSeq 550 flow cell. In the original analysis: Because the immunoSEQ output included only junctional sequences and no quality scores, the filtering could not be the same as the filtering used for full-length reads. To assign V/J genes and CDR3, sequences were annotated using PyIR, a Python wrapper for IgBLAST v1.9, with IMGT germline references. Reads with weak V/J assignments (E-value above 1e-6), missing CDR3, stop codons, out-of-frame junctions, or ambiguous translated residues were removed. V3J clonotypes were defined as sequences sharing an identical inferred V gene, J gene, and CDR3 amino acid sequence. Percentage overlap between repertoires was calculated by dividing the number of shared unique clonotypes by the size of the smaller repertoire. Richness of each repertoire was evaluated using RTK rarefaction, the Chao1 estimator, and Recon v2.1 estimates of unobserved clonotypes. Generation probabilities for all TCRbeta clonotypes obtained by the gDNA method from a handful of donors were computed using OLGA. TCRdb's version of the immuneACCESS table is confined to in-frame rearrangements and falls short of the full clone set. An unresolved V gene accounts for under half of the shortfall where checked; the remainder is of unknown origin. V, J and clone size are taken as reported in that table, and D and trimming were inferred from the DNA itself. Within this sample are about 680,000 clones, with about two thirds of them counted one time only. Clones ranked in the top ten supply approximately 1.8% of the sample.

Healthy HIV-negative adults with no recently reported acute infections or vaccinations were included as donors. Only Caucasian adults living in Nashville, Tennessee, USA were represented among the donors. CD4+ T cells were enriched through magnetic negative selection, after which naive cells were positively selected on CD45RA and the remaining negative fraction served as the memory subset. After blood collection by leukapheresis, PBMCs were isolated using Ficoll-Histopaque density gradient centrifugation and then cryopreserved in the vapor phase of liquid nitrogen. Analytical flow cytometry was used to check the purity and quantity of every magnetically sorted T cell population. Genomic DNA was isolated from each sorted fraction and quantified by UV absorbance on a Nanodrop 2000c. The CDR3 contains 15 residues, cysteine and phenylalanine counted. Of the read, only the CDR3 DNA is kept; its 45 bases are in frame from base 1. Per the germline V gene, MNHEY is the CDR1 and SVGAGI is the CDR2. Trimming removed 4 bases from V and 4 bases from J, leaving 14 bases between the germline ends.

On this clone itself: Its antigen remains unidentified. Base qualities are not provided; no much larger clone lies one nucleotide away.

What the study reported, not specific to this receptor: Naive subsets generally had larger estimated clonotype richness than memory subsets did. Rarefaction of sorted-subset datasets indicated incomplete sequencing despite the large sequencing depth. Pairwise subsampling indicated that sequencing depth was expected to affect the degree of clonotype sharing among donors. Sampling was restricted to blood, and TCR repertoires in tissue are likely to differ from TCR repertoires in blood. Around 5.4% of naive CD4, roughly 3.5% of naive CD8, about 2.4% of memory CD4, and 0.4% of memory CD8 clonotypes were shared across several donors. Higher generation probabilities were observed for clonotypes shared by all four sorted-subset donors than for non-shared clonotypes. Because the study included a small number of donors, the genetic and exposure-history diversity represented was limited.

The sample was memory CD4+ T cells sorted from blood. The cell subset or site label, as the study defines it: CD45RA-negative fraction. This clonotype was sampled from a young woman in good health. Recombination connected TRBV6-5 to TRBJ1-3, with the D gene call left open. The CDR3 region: CASSSSWAAGNTIYF. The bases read TGTGCCAGCAGTTCCTCATGGGCTGCGGGAAACACCATATATTTT.